Below are 23 T cell receptor beta chains sequenced from a single sample in a study of shared clonotypes between healthy human individuals. Here immunoSEQ multiplex PCR was the method, and the copy in TCRdb shows in-frame clones only, minus some. This table holds 450,000 to 700,000 clones, just under 97% found once. Naive CD8 isolation took CD45RO-negative cells positively selected for CCR7 and excluded terminally differentiated effector memory CD45RA+ cells. The sequencing input was naive CD8+ T cells sorted from blood. The receptor set was obtained from a woman under 40 in good health.

The chain joins TRBV27 to TRBJ1-1, with 10 positions matching TRBD1. J lost 5 bases, V lost 8 bases, and 5 bases had no gene match. The length of the CDR3 is 13 residues. The germline V gene encodes CDR1 MNHEY and CDR2 SMNVEV (reference sequence). The DNA for the CDR3 is TGTGCCAGCCGACAGGGGGCATGGACTGAAGCTTTCTTT. As protein: CASRQGAWTEAFF.

The genes are TRBV28 and TRBJ2-5; D might be TRBD2 (6 bases). The J call is uncertain, as TRBJ2-7 better fits the DNA end. This CDR3 is built from 13 residues. Germline values: CDR1 MDHEN, CDR2 SYDVKM. The CDR3 DNA follows: TGTGCCAGCAGTTTTGGTAGCGGCTACGAGCAGTACTTC. It encodes CASSFGSGYEQYF.

Turning to this clone: A read error is likely, as this CDR3 ends without the conserved phenylalanine or tryptophan. The chain is built from TRBV30 and TRBJ1-1; the match to TRBD1 covers 9 bases. The CDR3 contains 15 residues. The germline gives CDR1 GTSNPN, CDR2 SVGIG (reference sequence). The junction had 4 bases not matched to a gene; V was cut back by 2 bases and J by 0 bases. The CDR3 region is CAWSPGQGMNTEAFS. CDR3 DNA: TGTGCCTGGAGTCCGGGACAGGGAATGAACACTGAAGCTTTCTCT.

A single count supports this clone. The chain combines TRBV28 with TRBJ2-7, with 9 nucleotides matching TRBD1. The CDR3 consists of 14 residues. J lost 6 bases, V lost 6 bases, and 9 bases had no gene match. Germline assignment: CDR1 MDHEN and CDR2 SYDVKM. CDR3 sequence (DNA): TGTGCCAGCAGCCCTACAGGGGGCCGGGTCGAGCAGTACTTC. This translates into CASSPTGGRVEQYF.

This chain links TRBV5-6 with TRBJ2-3, with 11 bases lining up with TRBD2. The V gene's germline CDR1 is SGHDT and CDR2 YYEEEE. This CDR3 comprises 15 residues. After removal of 4 bases from V and 3 bases from J, the junction contained 4 bases not matched to a gene. CDR3 amino acids: CASSQLAGGTDTQYF. The CDR3 DNA is TGTGCCAGCAGCCAGCTAGCGGGAGGAACAGATACGCAGTATTTT. The full variable domain, rest sourced from reference TRBV5-6 and TRBJ2-3, is DAGVTQSPTHLIKTRGQQVTLRCSPKSGHDTVSWYQQALGQGPQFIFQYYEEEERQRGNFPDRFSGHQFPNYSSELNVNALLLGDSALYLCASSQLAGGTDTQYFGPGTRLTVL.

V is TRBV2 and J is TRBJ1-1, with D unresolved. V was cut by 9 bases and J by 3 bases, with 17 bases left in between. The CDR3 is 14 amino acids. CDR1 SNHLY and CDR2 FYNNEI come from the germline V gene. The CDR3 reads CARTQEDRDTEAFF. CDR3 DNA: TGTGCCAGGACCCAGGAAGATCGAGACACTGAAGCTTTCTTT.

V and J are TRBV21-1 and TRBJ1-5; TRBD1, the D gene given by the table, was not confirmed from the DNA. TRBV21-1 is annotated as a pseudogene. This CDR3 region has 18 residues. The CDR3 nucleotides are TGTGCCAGCAGCTCAGCCAACCTTCGCGACAGGGACGATCAGCCCCAGCATTTT. It encodes CASSSANLRDRDDQPQHF.

This sequence joins TRBV25-1 and TRBJ2-1; TRBD2 aligns across 10 bases. V was pared by 1 base and J by 1 base, with 1 base of the junction left unmatched. Germline lookup yields CDR1 MGHDK and CDR2 SYGVNS. This CDR3 contains 16 residues. The CDR3 sequence: CASSESSGGSYNEQFF. For the CDR3, the DNA is TGTGCCAGCAGTGAATCTAGCGGGGGTTCCTACAATGAGCAGTTCTTC.

A remark on this clone: Additional DNA sequences in this sample encode the identical CDR3. The chain links TRBV27 to TRBJ2-1; 11 positions agree with TRBD1. The germline CDR1 and CDR2 sequences are MNHEY and SMNVEV (reference sequence). J gave up 9 bases and V 8 bases, and 9 bases lay outside the gene matches. The CDR3 runs to 14 residues. The CDR3 loop is CASSLGQGAGEQFF. As DNA, the CDR3 is TGTGCCAGCTCACTCGGACAGGGGGCTGGTGAGCAGTTCTTC.

The chain employs TRBV6-5 and TRBJ1-2; 7 bases are shared with TRBD1. CDR1 is MNHEY and CDR2 is SVGAGI in the germline V gene. The CDR3 runs to 16 residues. The trim removed 0 bases at V and 4 bases at J, leaving 8 bases unmatched. The CDR3 DNA is TGTGCCAGCAGTTACTCGACAGGGTCGATCGGCTATGGCTACACCTTC. Its translation is CASSYSTGSIGYGYTF.

The V call is TRBV7-2, the J call TRBJ2-3; the D is unclear. V was trimmed by 8 bases and J by 3 bases, leaving 21 bases between them. CDR1 SGHTA and CDR2 FQGNSA come from the germline V gene. The length of the CDR3 is 16 residues. This chain's CDR3 is CASGETPSFWTDTQYF. The CDR3 nucleotides read TGTGCCAGCGGTGAGACTCCTTCCTTTTGGACAGATACGCAGTATTTT. Looking up the rest from reference TRBV7-2 and TRBJ2-3 gives the full variable domain: GAGVSQSPSNKVTEKGKDVELRCDPISGHTALYWYRQSLGQGLEFLIYFQGNSAPDKSGLPSDRFSAERTGGSVSTLTIQRTQQEDSAVYLCASGETPSFWTDTQYFGPGTRLTVL.

The V and J genes are TRBV10-1 and TRBJ2-7; D gene ambiguous. Germline V lookup: CDR1 WNHNN, CDR2 SYGVQD (reference sequence). V was trimmed by 4 bases and J by 0 bases, leaving 7 bases between them. This CDR3 spans 13 amino acids. This CDR3 reads CASSAGRSYEQYF. For the CDR3, the DNA is TGCGCCAGCAGTGCCGGTCGCTCCTACGAGCAGTACTTC.

This sequence joins TRBV20-1 and TRBJ2-1; D is unresolved. Germline CDR1 reads DFQATT; CDR2 reads SNEGSKA (reference sequence). Trimming removed 3 bases from V and 11 bases from J, with 5 bases in between. This CDR3 region has 9 residues. In nucleotides, the CDR3 is TGCAGTGCTAGCTGGAAGCAGTTCTTC. This gives the protein CSASWKQFF.

This clone was counted once. This rearrangement joins TRBV27 to TRBJ2-3, with D uncertain. The CDR3 is 14 residues long. V dropped 2 bases and J dropped 1 base, with 7 bases sitting between them. CDR1 is MNHEY, CDR2 SMNVEV, per germline (reference sequence). The CDR3, as DNA: TGTGCCAGCAGTTTACTTCCCCGCACAGATACGCAGTATTTT. It translates to CASSLLPRTDTQYF.

This sequence joins TRBV13 and TRBJ2-7, with 11 bases identical to TRBD2. This CDR3 has 14 amino acids. The trim removed 5 bases at V and 3 bases at J, leaving 3 bases unmatched. The germline V gene encodes CDR1 PRHDT and CDR2 FYEKMQ (reference sequence). The DNA for the CDR3 is TGTGCCAGCAGCCAGGGGACTAGCGGCTACGAGCAGTACTTC. This gives the protein CASSQGTSGYEQYF.

V and J are TRBV7-9 and TRBJ1-2; no clear D. From germline, CDR1 is SEHNR and CDR2 FQNEAQ (reference sequence). The CDR3 is 16 residues long. V shed 8 bases and J shed 3 bases, with 22 bases lying between them. CDR3 DNA sequence: TGTGCCAGCGTACAATCTGATCACGGTAGTTACTATGGCTACACCTTC. This gives the protein CASVQSDHGSYYGYTF.

The chain employs TRBV19 and TRBJ1-4; TRBD1 might be the D (5 bases). This CDR3 comprises 18 residues. The V end lost 5 bases, the J end lost 2 bases, and 21 bases lay between the germline ends. Germline assignment: CDR1 LNHDA and CDR2 SQIVND (reference sequence). CDR3 DNA sequence: TGTGCCAGTAGTTTACTCCCCGGACACCTACTCACTAATGAAAAACTGTTTTTT. It encodes CASSLLPGHLLTNEKLFF.

The chain employs TRBV7-3 and TRBJ1-2; the D gene is possibly TRBD1 (6 bases). V gave up 5 bases and J gave up 7 bases, with 11 bases separating them. The CDR3 length is 12 residues. Germline lookup yields CDR1 SGHTA and CDR2 FQGTGA. Here the CDR3 reads CASSRGAGGYTF. In nucleotides, the CDR3 is TGTGCCAGCAGCCGGGGGGCCGGTGGCTACACCTTC.

This clone appeared a few times. The CDR3 bases are TGTGCCAGCAGCTTAGGGGGGGCTGGAGCTTTCTTT. It encodes CASSLGGAGAFF. The chain recombines TRBV13 with TRBJ1-1; maybe TRBD1 (6 bases). CDR3 length: 12 residues. The V gene's germline CDR1 is PRHDT and CDR2 FYEKMQ (reference sequence). The V end lost 0 bases, the J end lost 10 bases, and 9 bases lay between the germline ends.

V is TRBV4-1 and J is TRBJ1-4; D gene ambiguous. From germline, CDR1 is MGHRA and CDR2 YSYEKL. The CDR3 spans 16 residues. Trimming took off 4 bases at V and 0 bases at J, with 12 bases between the two ends. The CDR3 here is CASSPLGGATNEKLFF. DNA for the CDR3: TGCGCCAGCAGCCCCCTGGGCGGGGCAACTAATGAAAAACTGTTTTTT.

The genes are TRBV27 and TRBJ2-7, with D perhaps assigned TRBD1 or TRBD2 (5 bases each). V dropped 2 bases and J dropped 1 base, with 15 bases sitting between them. CDR3 length: 16 amino acids. Germline lookup yields CDR1 MNHEY and CDR2 SMNVEV (reference sequence). CDR3 sequence: CASSLLSRDASYEQYF. In nucleotides, the CDR3 is TGTGCCAGCAGTTTACTCAGCCGGGACGCATCCTACGAGCAGTACTTC.

The table lists this clone with a count of one. This sequence joins TRBV7-9 and TRBJ2-3; no clear D. The CDR3 contains 16 residues. The germline V gene has CDR1 SEHNR and CDR2 FQNEAQ (reference sequence). With 5 bases removed from V and 2 bases from J, the gap between germline ends came to 17 bases. CDR3 protein: CASSLGVSGPTDTQYF. In nucleotides, the CDR3 is TGTGCCAGCAGCCTCGGTGTGTCCGGCCCCACAGATACGCAGTATTTT.

The chain combines TRBV5-6 with TRBJ2-7, with TRBD2 matching over 10 bases. The CDR3 covers 16 residues. Germline-derived CDR1 and CDR2 are SGHDT and YYEEEE. After removal of 4 bases from V and 3 bases from J, the junction contained 10 bases not matched to a gene. CDR3 amino acids: CASSPGGLAGDYEQYF. CDR3 DNA: TGTGCCAGCAGCCCGGGGGGGCTAGCGGGAGACTACGAGCAGTACTTC.